These 19 T cell receptor beta chains share one sample of origin, sequenced in a study of T cell repertoires in cytomegalovirus infection. No cognate antigen is known for these TCRs. TCRdb itself ran the reads through MiXCR, one entry per CDR3 protein. The sample includes around 900,000 distinct CDR3 sequences, around 29% of them seen just once. The sequencing here drew on cultured CD8+ T cells from PBMCs, taken from culture after CMV antigen stimulation. The receptors were sampled from a human donor in good health (CMV status not recorded). Some clones in this sample may be carry-over from other donors' samples.

This clonotype was seen ten or more times. The rearrangement joins TRBV19 to TRBJ2-1; 8 bases line up with TRBD2. The CDR3 totals 17 residues. With V trimmed by 8 bases and J by 6 bases, 18 bases remained unmatched. Germline CDR1 reads LNHDA; CDR2 reads SQIVND (reference sequence). CDR3 bases: TGTGCCAGTTGGAAGGGGGTCTCGGGGGGGAATCCCAATGAGCAGTTCTTC. Protein product: CASWKGVSGGNPNEQFF.

CDR3 bases: TGTGCCAGCAGAGACGACCCGGGACGAGGGACAGATACGCAGTATTTT. Amino acid sequence: CASRDDPGRGTDTQYF. This chain connects TRBV12-3 or TRBV12-4 to TRBJ2-3; tentatively, D is TRBD1 or TRBD2 (5 bases each). Trimming left V 6 bases short and J 3 bases short, with 19 bases between. This CDR3 comprises 16 residues.

This clonotype was counted a few times. This chain connects TRBV6-1 to TRBJ2-1, with 8 bases that match TRBD1. Germline loops: CDR1 MNHNS, CDR2 SASEGT. The CDR3 length is 14 residues. The V segment lost 7 bases and the J segment 4 bases; nucleotides outside the gene matches: 6. In DNA form, the CDR3 reads TGTGCCAGCACTGAGACAGGGGCATACAATGAGCAGTTCTTC. Translation: CASTETGAYNEQFF.

The J gene is TRBJ2-7, the V gene TRBV5-3, with 8 bases that match TRBD1. TRBV5-3 is an open reading frame whose function is uncertain. The CDR3 extends over 17 amino acids. V lost 8 bases to trimming and J lost 3 bases; unmatched junction nucleotides: 19. The CDR3 is CASSPYFDGQGLYEQYF. The CDR3 nucleotides are TGTGCCAGCAGCCCCTACTTCGATGGACAGGGTCTCTACGAGCAGTACTTC.

This sequence joins TRBV6-6 and TRBJ2-1; D perhaps matches TRBD2 (6 bases). V lost 8 bases and J lost 4, with 12 bases in between. The germline V gene has CDR1 MNHNY and CDR2 SVGAGI (reference sequence). The CDR3 is made up of 13 amino acids. CDR3 sequence (DNA): TGTGCCAGCGGCCGGGACTCGTACAATGAGCAGTTCTTC. This encodes CASGRDSYNEQFF.

In its sample, this clonotype was seen many times. The chain employs TRBV7-9 and TRBJ2-2; D is unresolved. V was shortened by 6 bases and J by 3 bases, with 11 bases between the two germline ends. This CDR3 contains 14 residues. CDR1 and CDR2 (germline): SEHNR, FQNEAQ (reference sequence). In DNA, the CDR3 is TGTGCCAGCAGTCATGTGGGGTACACCGGGGAGCTGTTTTTT. Amino acid sequence: CASSHVGYTGELFF.

This clonotype has just a few counts. V gene TRBV29-1 combines with J gene TRBJ2-2; D might be TRBD1 or TRBD2, each matching 5 bases. CDR3 length equals 14 residues. The V end was cut by 4 bases, the J end by 2 bases, with 11 bases between. Looked up from germline, CDR1 is SQVTM and CDR2 is ANQGSEA. The CDR3 spells CSVAPGPNTGELFF. In DNA, the CDR3 is TGCAGCGTTGCCCCGGGACCCAACACCGGGGAGCTGTTTTTT.

This chain connects TRBV6-5 to TRBJ2-5; 9 nucleotides match TRBD2. Trimming removed 4 bases from V and 4 bases from J; junction bases left unmatched: 13. The CDR3 runs to 17 residues. Germline V gene data show CDR1 as MNHEY and CDR2 as SVGAGI. CDR3 sequence (DNA): TGTGCCAGCAGTTTTACACCTAGCGGGGCGCTGGGAGAGACCCAGTACTTC. Protein: CASSFTPSGALGETQYF.

In this sample, this clonotype turned up once. V is TRBV4-1 and J is TRBJ1-1, with a tentative D call TRBD1 (6 bases). The ends were cut back, 0 bases at V and 4 bases at J, with 18 bases in the middle. Germline CDR1 reads MGHRA; CDR2 reads YSYEKL. The CDR3 has 17 residues. The chain's CDR3 is CASSQEAPPGASTEAFF. The CDR3 DNA is TGCGCCAGCAGCCAAGAGGCCCCCCCAGGGGCGTCCACTGAAGCTTTCTTT.

The rearrangement joins TRBV7-9 to TRBJ1-1; 12 bases agree with TRBD1. The J segment lost 1 base and the V segment lost 5 bases, leaving 11 bases of the junction unmatched. This CDR3 has 18 amino acids. CDR1 SEHNR and CDR2 FQNEAQ come from the germline V gene (reference sequence). CDR3 in amino acids: CASSPIPGQGAGNTEAFF. The CDR3 DNA is TGTGCCAGCAGCCCTATCCCGGGACAGGGGGCTGGGAACACTGAAGCTTTCTTT. Combining the CDR3 with reference TRBV7-9 and TRBJ1-1 gives the whole variable domain DTGVSQNPRHKITKRGQNVTFRCDPISEHNRLYWYRQTLGQGPEFLTYFQNEAQLEKSRLLSDRFSAERPKGSFSTLEIQRTEQGDSAMYLCASSPIPGQGAGNTEAFFGQGTRLTVV.

This clonotype was counted at least ten times. The chain is built from TRBV7-9 and TRBJ2-5; D is uncertain. Looked up from germline, CDR1 is SEHNR and CDR2 is FQNEAQ (reference sequence). The CDR3 spans 12 residues. The germline V and J ends were trimmed by 6 bases and 0 bases, with 5 bases remaining between them. The CDR3 nucleotides read TGTGCCAGCAGTTCGTACCAAGAGACCCAGTACTTC. It specifies CASSSYQETQYF.

The chain links TRBV24-1 to TRBJ1-1, with no clear D. The germline gives CDR1 KGHDR, CDR2 SFDVKD. The V and J ends lost 8 bases and 0 bases respectively, with 12 bases between them. The CDR3 has 14 residues. The CDR3 DNA reads TGTGCCACCATGGCCTCCAGAGTGAACACTGAAGCTTTCTTT. Translation: CATMASRVNTEAFF.

The rearrangement joins TRBV7-6 to TRBJ2-7; D may correspond to TRBD1 or TRBD2 (6 bases each). Germline assignment: CDR1 SGHVS and CDR2 FNYEAQ. V was cut by 5 bases and J by 5 bases, with 13 bases left in between. CDR3 length equals 13 residues. The CDR3 DNA follows: TGTGCCAGCAGCCTAGGGGGGTTCGACGAGCAGTACGTC. This codes for CASSLGGFDEQYV.

This clonotype was picked up a small number of times. The chain recombines TRBV7-9 with TRBJ2-2; TRBD1 matches 7 bases. Germline CDR1 and CDR2: SEHNR and FQNEAQ (reference sequence). The CDR3 has 16 amino acids. J was trimmed by 5 bases and V by 5 bases; bases with no gene match: 11. The chain's CDR3 is CASSPEGRGITGELFF. CDR3 nucleotide sequence: TGTGCCAGCAGCCCTGAAGGCAGGGGGATAACCGGGGAGCTGTTTTTT.

The rearrangement links TRBV19 to TRBJ2-2; D remains unclear. There are 18 residues in the CDR3. Germline V gene lookup returns CDR1 LNHDA and CDR2 SQIVND (reference sequence). V was clipped by 2 bases and J by 7 bases, with 23 bases between them. The CDR3 here is CASSITSGEERSFGELFF. CDR3 sequence (DNA): TGTGCCAGTAGTATAACGAGTGGCGAAGAGAGATCGTTCGGGGAGCTGTTTTTT.

This clonotype was seen more than once but under ten times. The chain employs TRBV10-3 and TRBJ2-7; D tentatively reads TRBD1 or TRBD2 (5 bases each). The germline V gene encodes CDR1 ENHRY and CDR2 SYGVKD. The CDR3 spans 12 residues. The ends were cut back, 3 bases at V and 4 bases at J, with 7 bases in the middle. CDR3 sequence: CAISDEGYEQYF. For the CDR3, the DNA is TGTGCCATCAGTGACGAGGGGTACGAGCAGTACTTC.

On this clonotype itself: The CDR3 carries no conserved terminal phenylalanine or tryptophan, so it likely arises from a read error. V gene TRBV12-3 or TRBV12-4 combines with J gene TRBJ2-3, with D hard to call. Trimming removed 5 bases at V and 6 bases at J, with 9 bases between. The CDR3 length is 12 residues. The CDR3 bases are TGTGCCAGCAGTCCTGCTTTGGATACGCAGTATTCT. Its protein product is CASSPALDTQYS.

On this clonotype: A single base separates this from a much larger clone, so it may be a read error. The chain combines TRBV7-2 with TRBJ2-2, with D unclear. The germline CDR1 and CDR2 sequences are SGHTA and FQGNSA. The CDR3 covers 15 residues. V was trimmed by 3 bases and J by 5 bases, leaving 13 bases between them. The CDR3 is CASSLSEAKTGELFF. The CDR3 DNA sequence: TGTGCCAGCAGCTTGTCGGAAGCTAAAACCGGGGAGCTGTTTTTT.

This clonotype was seen many times. The V call is TRBV28, the J call TRBJ1-2; TRBD1 aligns across 8 bases. From germline, CDR1 is MDHEN and CDR2 SYDVKM. V lost 3 bases, J lost 4 bases, and 4 bases stayed unmatched. This CDR3 has 14 amino acids. The DNA of the CDR3 is TGTGCCAGCAGTTTTCCAGGGGGCGGCTATGGCTACACCTTC. The encoded protein is CASSFPGGGYGYTF.